What follows describes a single TCR beta chain. Its antigen remains unknown. The entry originates in a study of T cells in narcolepsy. Findings of the study overall: Comparing one patient's CSF and blood CD4+ clonotypes highlighted HCRT- and TRIB2-specific autoreactive clonotypes. No autoreactive T cell clone sequences appeared in some memory CD4+ repertoires.

Sequenced by immunoSEQ multiplex PCR; TCRdb stores in-frame clones only, minus some. The sample contains approximately 25,000 clones, around three quarters of which appear only once. This CDR3 is built from 17 residues. V lost 4 bases and J lost 5; bases outside the gene matches: 9. CDR1 is SGDLS and CDR2 is YYNGEE in the germline V gene. The rearrangement links TRBV9 to TRBJ2-3; 14 positions match TRBD2. The source of this sequence is a human donor with narcolepsy. The sample was CD45RA- memory CD4+ T cells from PBMCs. DNA of the CDR3: TGTGCCAGCAGCTTCGGGACTAGCGGGGGCCGGGTAGATACGCAGTATTTT. Amino acid sequence: CASSFGTSGGRVDTQYF.